This TCR beta chain was obtained from a study of shared clonotypes between healthy human individuals. This CDR3 spans 15 amino acids. The V end was cut by 4 bases, the J end by 9 bases, with 19 bases between. Germline V lookup: CDR1 SGHNT, CDR2 YYREEE (reference sequence). The count of this clone is one. Only in-frame clones appear in the TCRdb table, and some are missing; sequencing was by immunoSEQ multiplex PCR. In the table there are about 690,000 clones, less than 95% of which are singletons. This receptor was identified in a man in his late teens or twenties in good health. Some clones in this sample may be carry-over from other donors' samples. Sequencing was carried out using memory CD8+ T cells from PBMCs. As to subset: CD45RO+ cells pooled with CCR7-negative TemRA cells. The chain is built from TRBV5-4 and TRBJ1-4, with a possible D match to TRBD1 (5 bases). DNA for the CDR3: TGTGCCAGCAGCCCGGGTCGGGGGGAAGCTCAAAAACTGTTTTTT. Amino acids: CASSPGRGEAQKLFF.